One and the same sample provided the 31 T cell receptor beta chains below, sequenced in a study of cytomegalovirus exposure and HLA in healthy donors. Researchers ran the PCR with 60 Vbeta and 13 Jbeta primers. Measured with immunoSEQ multiplex PCR; TCRdb has only the in-frame clones, and not every one. Of 150,000 to 200,000 clones in the sample, over 70% were seen once. Sequences were obtained from PBMCs. Every receptor here comes from a man aged 50 to 60 in good health and CMV-seronegative.

V gene TRBV14 combines with J gene TRBJ1-5; the D gene is possibly TRBD1 (6 bases). V gave up 1 base and J gave up 8 bases, with 12 bases separating them. There are 14 residues in the CDR3. Germline V gives CDR1 SGHDN, CDR2 FVKESK. The CDR3 DNA follows: TGTGCCAGCAGCCAAGCAGGGGCAAGGGAGCCCCAGCATTTT. Translating it yields CASSQAGAREPQHF.

This clone was detected once. The rearrangement links TRBV5-1 to TRBJ2-7; 9 bases fit TRBD1. This CDR3 comprises 14 residues. The germline gives CDR1 SGHRS, CDR2 YFSETQ. The J segment lost 1 base and the V segment lost 4 bases, leaving 3 bases of the junction unmatched. CDR3 amino acids: CASSEDRGSYEQYF. The CDR3, as DNA: TGCGCCAGCAGCGAGGACAGGGGTTCCTACGAGCAGTACTTC. Looking up the rest from reference TRBV5-1 and TRBJ2-7 gives the full variable domain: KAGVTQTPRYLIKTRGQQVTLSCSPISGHRSVSWYQQTPGQGLQFLFEYFSETQRNKGNFPGRFSGRQFSNSRSEMNVSTLELGDSALYLCASSEDRGSYEQYFGPGTRLTVT.

The gene calls are TRBV21-1 and TRBJ2-1; the DNA was not compared with TRBD2, the D call given in the table. TRBV21-1 is noted as a pseudogene. This CDR3 spans 14 amino acids. The CDR3 DNA sequence: TGTGCCAGACCAGGGACTAGTCAGGTCAATGAGCAGTTCTTC. Translation gives CARPGTSQVNEQFF.

This clone was detected a few times. This sequence joins TRBV7-8 and TRBJ1-2; TRBD1 agrees at 11 bases. V lost 3 bases to trimming and J lost 8 bases; unmatched junction nucleotides: 2. The CDR3 runs to 13 residues. Looked up from germline, CDR1 is SGHVS and CDR2 is FQNEAQ. CDR3 nucleotide sequence: TGTGCCAGCAGCTTGGACAGGGGGCAGGGCTACACCTTC. It codes for CASSLDRGQGYTF.

The chain has TRBV5-4 and TRBJ1-6; the match to TRBD1 covers 8 bases. The V gene end was trimmed by 0 bases and the J gene end by 4 bases; junction bases not matched to a gene: 3. The CDR3 loop spans 16 amino acids. Germline V lookup: CDR1 SGHNT, CDR2 YYREEE (reference sequence). The CDR3 sequence: CASSLGTGRYNSPLHF. DNA of the CDR3: TGTGCCAGCAGCTTGGGGACAGGGAGGTATAATTCACCCCTCCACTTT.

The rearrangement links TRBV7-8 to TRBJ1-2; weak D call: TRBD1 (6 bases). CDR1 and CDR2 from the germline V gene are SGHVS and FQNEAQ. This CDR3 is built from 14 residues. The ends were cut back, 1 base at V and 6 bases at J, with 12 bases in the middle. The CDR3 sequence is CASSLETGTDGYTF. DNA of the CDR3: TGTGCCAGCAGCTTAGAAACAGGGACGGATGGCTACACCTTC.

This clone was seen a handful of times. This chain links TRBV14 with TRBJ2-7; 11 bases map to TRBD1. The CDR3 runs 15 residues. Looked up from germline, CDR1 is SGHDN and CDR2 is FVKESK. The V segment lost 6 bases and the J segment 2 bases; nucleotides outside the gene matches: 6. The CDR3 sequence: CASSLPGQGAYEQYF. The CDR3 nucleotides read TGTGCCAGCAGTCTACCGGGACAGGGGGCCTACGAGCAGTACTTC.

This sequence joins TRBV2 and TRBJ2-6; 7 bases agree with TRBD1. This CDR3 region has 19 residues. Looked up from germline, CDR1 is SNHLY and CDR2 is FYNNEI. The J segment lost 1 base and the V segment lost 6 bases, leaving 15 bases of the junction unmatched. The CDR3: CASSVDGDSPSSGANVLTF. CDR3 nucleotides: TGTGCCAGCAGCGTCGACGGGGACAGCCCCTCTTCTGGGGCCAACGTCCTGACTTTC.

The rearrangement joins TRBV6-5 to TRBJ2-3; 9 nucleotides agree with TRBD2. V gave up 6 bases and J gave up 0 bases; unmatched junction bases: 4. The CDR3 loop spans 15 amino acids. Germline CDR1 reads MNHEY; CDR2 reads SVGAGI. CDR3 bases: TGTGCCAGCAGAAGGACTAGCGACAGCACAGATACGCAGTATTTT. Its translation is CASRRTSDSTDTQYF.

This sequence joins TRBV6-5 and TRBJ1-1; D call uncertain. This CDR3 is built from 13 residues. Germline CDR1 MNHEY, CDR2 SVGAGI. Trimming left V 2 bases short and J 3 bases short, with 7 bases between. Here the CDR3 DNA reads TGTGCCAGCAGTTACATCGGGGACACTGAAGCTTTCTTT. Amino acid sequence: CASSYIGDTEAFF.

The chain links TRBV5-1 to TRBJ1-4; D is unresolved. The CDR3 is made up of 14 amino acids. Deletions cut 4 bases from V and 7 bases from J, with 14 bases between. CDR1 and CDR2 (germline): SGHRS, YFSETQ. Here the CDR3 DNA reads TGCGCCAGCAGCCGTGACTATCGGGGTGAAAAACTGTTTTTT. It is translated as CASSRDYRGEKLFF.

The chain employs TRBV5-4 and TRBJ1-6; TRBD1 agrees at 9 bases. Germline V lookup: CDR1 SGHNT, CDR2 YYREEE (reference sequence). This CDR3 region has 15 residues. Trimming removed 4 bases from V and 9 bases from J; junction bases left unmatched: 8. The CDR3 sequence is CASSTGTGLVSPLHF. CDR3 nucleotides: TGTGCCAGCAGCACCGGGACAGGGCTAGTTTCACCCCTCCACTTT.

The chain joins TRBV14 to TRBJ1-5, with D unresolved. CDR3 length: 12 amino acids. Trimming removed 2 bases at V and 10 bases at J, with 9 bases between. The V gene's germline CDR1 is SGHDN and CDR2 FVKESK. CDR3 DNA sequence: TGTGCCAGCAGCCAAACATCGCAACCCCAGCATTTT. It specifies CASSQTSQPQHF.

The V and J genes are TRBV20-1 and TRBJ1-3; possible D gene TRBD1, 5 bases. CDR1 is DFQATT, CDR2 SNEGSKA, per germline (reference sequence). Between the trimmed V and J ends, which lost 1 base and 8 bases, there was a span of 6 bases. This CDR3 region has 11 residues. CDR3 protein: CSARGGDTIYF. DNA of the CDR3: TGCAGTGCTAGAGGGGGGGACACCATATATTTT.

This clone has a handful of counts. The chain is built from TRBV10-3 and TRBJ1-5; no clear D. The germline gives CDR1 ENHRY, CDR2 SYGVKD. V was shortened by 8 bases and J by 7 bases, with 21 bases between the two germline ends. The CDR3 runs 15 residues. CDR3 sequence: CAIASGQNDEQPQHF. CDR3 coding DNA: TGTGCCATCGCGAGCGGGCAGAATGATGAACAGCCCCAGCATTTT.

The CDR3 loop reads CASSYRENYGYTF. For the CDR3, the DNA is TGCGCCAGCAGCTATAGGGAGAACTATGGCTACACCTTC. The V call is TRBV5-1, the J call TRBJ1-2; no definite D call. The germline V and J ends were trimmed by 3 bases and 2 bases, with 8 bases remaining between them. From germline, CDR1 is SGHRS and CDR2 YFSETQ. This CDR3 is built from 13 residues.

The chain links TRBV4-3 to TRBJ1-6; TRBD1 might be the D (5 bases). The CDR3 is made up of 15 amino acids. CDR1 LGHNA and CDR2 YSLEER come from the germline V gene. V dropped 4 bases and J dropped 8 bases, with 15 bases sitting between them. The CDR3 DNA sequence: TGCGCCAGCAGCCTCACCAGGGACTCCTATTCACCCCTCCACTTT. It yields the protein CASSLTRDSYSPLHF.

The chain uses TRBV18 and TRBJ2-6; no firm D call. Deletions cut 3 bases from V and 8 bases from J, with 11 bases between. This CDR3 is 14 amino acids long. Germline assignment: CDR1 KGHSH and CDR2 LQKENI. CDR3 region: CASSPDQATNVLTF. Written as DNA, the CDR3 is TGTGCCAGCTCACCGGATCAGGCCACCAACGTCCTGACTTTC.

In regard to this clone: Other DNA sequences from this sample encode an identical CDR3 as well. V usage is TRBV4-3 and J usage is TRBJ1-6, with D perhaps matching TRBD1 (5 bases). The V and J ends lost 3 bases and 8 bases respectively, with 8 bases between them. Per germline, CDR1 LGHNA and CDR2 YSLEER. The CDR3 length is 13 residues. DNA of the CDR3: TGCGCCAGCAGCCAGGACACGGATTCACCCCTCCACTTT. Translated, it gives CASSQDTDSPLHF.

A single count supports this clone. This chain uses TRBV13 with TRBJ1-6; perhaps TRBD1 as D (6 bases). Per the germline V gene, CDR1 is PRHDT and CDR2 is FYEKMQ (reference sequence). The V end was cut by 6 bases, the J end by 6 bases, with 12 bases between. The CDR3 consists of 14 residues. The CDR3 DNA follows: TGTGCCAGCAGAGGGGGGGAGGGTAATTCACCCCTCCACTTT. Translation: CASRGGEGNSPLHF.

This chain connects TRBV4-1 to TRBJ2-3, with 11 bases matching TRBD1. The trim removed 0 bases at V and 7 bases at J, leaving 6 bases unmatched. Germline CDR1 reads MGHRA; CDR2 reads YSYEKL. This CDR3 is 16 amino acids long. Written as DNA, the CDR3 is TGCGCCAGCAGCCAAGAGACGGGACAGGGGGTAAATACGCAGTATTTT. Its protein product is CASSQETGQGVNTQYF.

The gene calls are TRBV2 and TRBJ1-1; D perhaps matches TRBD1 (6 bases). The CDR3 has 14 residues. CDR1 is SNHLY, CDR2 FYNNEI, per germline. Trimming cost V 7 bases and J 7 bases, with 19 bases left between them. CDR3 residues: CASTFGTPSGEAFF. The CDR3 DNA reads as TGTGCCAGCACCTTCGGGACACCCAGTGGTGAAGCTTTCTTT.

Concerning this clone: At one boundary the junction diverges from the germline segment, which might be a read error. The chain employs TRBV6-5 and TRBJ1-1; D is perhaps TRBD1 (5 bases). The CDR3 runs 14 residues. The germline CDR1 and CDR2 sequences are MNHEY and SVGAGI. CDR3 amino acids: CASGYSAPGTEAFF. The CDR3 coding sequence is TGTGCCAGCGGTTACTCCGCCCCAGGGACTGAAGCTTTCTTT.

V is TRBV4-3 and J is TRBJ1-6; 12 bases match TRBD1. With V trimmed by 0 bases and J by 9 bases, 3 bases remained unmatched. The CDR3 spans 16 residues. Germline V gene sequence: CDR1 LGHNA, CDR2 YSLEER. Here the CDR3 reads CASSQDAGQGASPLHF. The CDR3 region has the DNA TGCGCCAGCAGCCAAGACGCGGGACAGGGGGCTTCACCCCTCCACTTT.

The table lists this clone with a few counts. The CDR3 loop is CASSDIGQGNTDTQYF. The CDR3 DNA reads TGTGCCAGCAGTGACATAGGCCAGGGCAACACAGATACGCAGTATTTT. This chain links TRBV2 with TRBJ2-3; D is perhaps TRBD1 (5 bases). CDR3 size: 16 residues. Germline lookup yields CDR1 SNHLY and CDR2 FYNNEI. Trimming took off 3 bases at V and 2 bases at J, with 15 bases between the two ends.

This sequence joins TRBV9 and TRBJ1-4, with a possible D match to TRBD1 (5 bases). V lost 4 bases, J lost 8 bases, and 12 bases lay in between. The CDR3 sequence is 13 residues long. From germline, CDR1 is SGDLS and CDR2 YYNGEE. The CDR3 coding sequence is TGTGCCAGCAGCAGGGGCGGGGGGGAAAAACTGTTTTTT. Its protein is CASSRGGGEKLFF. Full variable domain (outside the CDR3, taken from reference TRBV9 and TRBJ1-4): DSGVTQTPKHLITATGQRVTLRCSPRSGDLSVYWYQQSLDQGLQFLIQYYNGEERAKGNILERFSAQQFPDLHSELNLSSLELGDSALYFCASSRGGGEKLFFGSGTQLSVL.

The CDR3 here is CASSQGVGYGYTF. The CDR3 nucleotides are TGTGCCAGCAGCCAGGGGGTTGGCTATGGCTACACCTTC. The V call is TRBV5-6, the J call TRBJ1-2; 7 nucleotides agree with TRBD1. V was pared by 4 bases and J by 4 bases, with 4 bases of the junction left unmatched. This CDR3 region has 13 residues. Germline lookup yields CDR1 SGHDT and CDR2 YYEEEE.

V is TRBV7-6 and J is TRBJ1-6, with 7 positions matching TRBD1. The germline gives CDR1 SGHVS, CDR2 FNYEAQ. Trimming at V came to 2 bases and at J to 4 bases, leaving 2 bases not matched to a gene. The CDR3 length is 15 residues. CDR3 amino acids: CASSLSGQYNSPLHF. In DNA form, the CDR3 reads TGTGCCAGCAGCTTATCGGGACAGTATAATTCACCCCTCCACTTT.

The rearrangement links TRBV4-1 to TRBJ2-2; D perhaps matches TRBD1 (6 bases). The ends were cut back, 5 bases at V and 7 bases at J, with 14 bases in the middle. Germline V CDR1 and CDR2: MGHRA, YSYEKL. The CDR3 length is 14 residues. CDR3 protein: CASSSVRGIGELFF. CDR3 nucleotide sequence: TGCGCCAGCAGCAGCGTCAGGGGAATCGGGGAGCTGTTTTTT.

The chain combines TRBV7-2 with TRBJ2-1, with D possibly matching TRBD2 (6 bases). V lost 5 bases and J 0 bases, leaving 14 bases between the germline ends. Germline lookup yields CDR1 SGHTA and CDR2 FQGNSA. The CDR3 runs 16 residues. CDR3 amino acids: CASSRTGVSSYNEQFF. In DNA form, the CDR3 reads TGTGCCAGCAGCCGGACGGGGGTTAGCTCCTACAATGAGCAGTTCTTC. Based on the CDR3 plus reference TRBV7-2 and TRBJ2-1, the full variable domain is GAGVSQSPSNKVTEKGKDVELRCDPISGHTALYWYRQSLGQGLEFLIYFQGNSAPDKSGLPSDRFSAERTGGSVSTLTIQRTQQEDSAVYLCASSRTGVSSYNEQFFGPGTRLTVL.

V gene TRBV6-5 combines with J gene TRBJ2-7; 9 positions match TRBD1. Germline V gene sequence: CDR1 MNHEY, CDR2 SVGAGI. Trimming took 5 bases from V and 6 from J; bases not matched to a gene: 8. The CDR3 is 14 amino acids. The CDR3 sequence is CASSPGTGNFEQYF. The CDR3 nucleotides are TGTGCCAGCAGTCCCGGGACAGGGAATTTCGAGCAGTACTTC.